Sequencing of this T cell receptor (beta chain) was carried out in a study of beta chain features in type 1 diabetes. This clone turned up a few times. As every portion of the isolated RNA was reverse transcribed, the sequencing read expressed TCRB transcripts. Measured with immunoSEQ multiplex PCR; TCRdb has only the in-frame clones, and not every one. The table lists a few hundred thousand clones, approximately 16% of them singletons. The clonotype was recovered from a woman younger than 30 in good health. Sequences were obtained from naive CD4+ T cells from blood.

CDR3 nucleotides: TGTGCCAGCAGGCGGACGCGGCGGGAGGGTTATACGCAGTATTTT. Its translation: CASRRTRREGYTQYF. The chain joins TRBV27 to TRBJ2-3; 9 bases line up with TRBD2. The J segment lost 7 bases and the V segment lost 6 bases, leaving 11 bases of the junction unmatched. Germline V gene lookup returns CDR1 MNHEY and CDR2 SMNVEV (reference sequence). This CDR3 has 15 amino acids.